The 3 T cell receptor beta chains presented below share a single source sample, sequenced in a study of long-term antiretroviral therapy in people with HIV. Researchers report immunoSEQ v3.0 was run at survey level. Profiled with immunoSEQ multiplex PCR; TCRdb holds only in-frame clones, not every one. In the table there are about 24,000 clones, more than 65% of which are singletons. The specimen comprised unsorted PBMCs, sampled 4.4 years after starting antiretroviral therapy. The receptors shown here come from a man aged 30 to 45 with HIV.

The rearrangement links TRBV28 to TRBJ2-2, with 13 bases fitting TRBD2. CDR1 and CDR2 from the germline V gene are MDHEN and SYDVKM. Germline trimming cut 4 bases from V and 4 bases from J; bases unmatched to any gene: 3. CDR3 size: 16 residues. CDR3 protein: CASSSGLAGFTGELFF. The CDR3 DNA reads TGTGCCAGCAGTTCGGGACTAGCGGGATTCACCGGGGAGCTGTTTTTT.

This rearrangement joins TRBV19 to TRBJ1-5; D is ambiguous. CDR1 and CDR2 (germline): LNHDA, SQIVND (reference sequence). With 5 bases removed from V and 11 bases from J, the gap between germline ends came to 10 bases. This CDR3 contains 11 residues. The DNA for the CDR3 is TGTGCCAGTAGTTCTCAGGTTTCCCAGCATTTT. Translated, it gives CASSSQVSQHF.

The chain links TRBV9 to TRBJ2-7; no clear D gene. This CDR3 is built from 14 residues. V lost 2 bases, J lost 2 bases, and 11 bases lay in between. CDR1 and CDR2 from the germline V gene are SGDLS and YYNGEE. The CDR3 sequence: CASSVTAGPYEQYF. In nucleotides, the CDR3 is TGTGCCAGCAGCGTGACCGCTGGTCCCTACGAGCAGTACTTC.